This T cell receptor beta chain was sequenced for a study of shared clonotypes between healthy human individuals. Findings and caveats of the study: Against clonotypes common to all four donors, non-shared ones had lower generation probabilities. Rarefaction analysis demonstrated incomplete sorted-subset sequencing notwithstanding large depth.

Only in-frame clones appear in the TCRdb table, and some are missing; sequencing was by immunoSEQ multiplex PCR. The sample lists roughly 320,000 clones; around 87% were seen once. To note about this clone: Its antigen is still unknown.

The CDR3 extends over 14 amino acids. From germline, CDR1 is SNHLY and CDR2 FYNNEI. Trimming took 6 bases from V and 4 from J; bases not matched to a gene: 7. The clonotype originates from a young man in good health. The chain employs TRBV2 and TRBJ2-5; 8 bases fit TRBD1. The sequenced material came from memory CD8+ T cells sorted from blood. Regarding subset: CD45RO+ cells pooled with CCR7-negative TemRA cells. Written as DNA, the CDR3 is TGTGCCAGCAGGGAGCAGGGGGCTGGAGAGACCCAGTACTTC. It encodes CASREQGAGETQYF. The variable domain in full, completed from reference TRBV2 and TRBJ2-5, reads EPEVTQTPSHQVTQMGQEVILRCVPISNHLYFYWYRQILGQKVEFLVSFYNNEISEKSEIFDDQFSVERPDGSNFTLKIRSTKLEDSAMYFCASREQGAGETQYFGPGTRLLVL.